This T cell receptor (beta chain) derives from a study of blood T cells in healthy people across ages. Combining a sample-barcoded 5' primer with a J-beta primer mix, a second PCR ran for roughly 7 to 12 cycles. TCRdb called the 5' RACE reads again in MiXCR, with one record for every CDR3 protein. Here the sample spans around 1,100,000 distinct CDR3 sequences, approximately 38% being singletons. Donors ranged from about 6 to 90 years old and were healthy Caucasians in Russia. Isolation per sample recovered at least 7 million PBMCs. In its sample, this clonotype was seen a few times. V lost 0 bases and J 6 bases, leaving 6 bases between the germline ends. This CDR3 contains 13 residues. CDR1 MGHDK and CDR2 SYGVNS come from the germline V gene.

The V call is TRBV25-1, the J call TRBJ1-5, with D perhaps matching TRBD1 (5 bases). Material: blood. This TCR was sampled from a man between 18 and 35 years old in good health. CDR3 amino acids: CASSEYGGQPQHF. CDR3 bases: TGTGCCAGCAGTGAATATGGGGGTCAGCCCCAGCATTTT.